This passage covers 9 T cell receptor beta chains from one sample sequenced in a study of shared clonotypes between healthy human individuals. Clones were read by immunoSEQ multiplex PCR, and TCRdb kept only the in-frame ones, dropping some. The sample includes roughly 530,000 clones, 90% to 96% of them seen just once. Sample: naive CD4+ T cells sorted from blood. Subset denoted: CD45RA+ positively selected. The receptors here all came from a woman in her 30s in good health.

This CDR3 reads CASSLQPSDKAFF. The CDR3, as DNA: TGTGCCAGCAGCCTCCAACCTTCAGACAAAGCTTTCTTT. The genes are TRBV7-9 and TRBJ1-1; D gene unclear. The CDR3 loop spans 13 amino acids. Germline CDR1 and CDR2: SEHNR and FQNEAQ (reference sequence). V was clipped by 5 bases and J by 9 bases, with 16 bases between them.

The chain uses TRBV7-2 and TRBJ2-7; 10 bases line up with TRBD1. V lost 2 bases and J lost 9; bases outside the gene matches: 7. Germline CDR1 reads SGHTA; CDR2 reads FQGNSA. The CDR3 is 14 residues long. DNA for the CDR3: TGTGCCAGCAGCTTACCGGGACAGGGGAGCGGGCAGTACTTC. Protein sequence: CASSLPGQGSGQYF.

The chain recombines TRBV5-1 with TRBJ2-5, with D tentatively TRBD1 or TRBD2 (5 bases each). With the DNA end fitting TRBJ2-7 better, the J assignment may be wrong. Germline assignment: CDR1 SGHRS and CDR2 YFSETQ. The CDR3 is 13 amino acids. The CDR3 sequence is CASTGTFTYEQYF. CDR3 nucleotides: TGCGCCAGCACCGGGACGTTTACCTACGAGCAGTACTTC.

The chain carries TRBV6-6 and TRBJ2-7; D possibly corresponds to TRBD2 (5 bases). This CDR3 has 14 amino acids. V shed 5 bases and J shed 0 bases, with 11 bases lying between them. Germline assignment: CDR1 MNHNY and CDR2 SVGAGI (reference sequence). CDR3 loop: CASSATGISYEQYF. CDR3 in DNA: TGTGCCAGCAGTGCAACGGGAATCTCCTACGAGCAGTACTTC.

V is TRBV7-9 and J is TRBJ2-2; possibly TRBD1 for D (6 bases). Germline loops: CDR1 SEHNR, CDR2 FQNEAQ (reference sequence). The CDR3 runs 16 residues. The V end lost 5 bases, the J end lost 6 bases, and 19 bases lay between the germline ends. CDR3 coding DNA: TGTGCCAGCAGCCCCTGGGGACATAGGATAGCCGGGGAGCTGTTTTTT. Protein product: CASSPWGHRIAGELFF.

This clone occurred a few times. This chain joins TRBV7-3 and TRBJ1-4; the D gene is possibly TRBD1 (5 bases). The CDR3 contains 13 residues. The germline V and J ends were trimmed by 9 bases and 7 bases, with 15 bases remaining between them. Per germline, CDR1 SGHTA and CDR2 FQGTGA. CDR3 in DNA: TGTGCCAGTGGGGAGGGGTCGGCTGAAAAACTGTTTTTT. Encoded protein: CASGEGSAEKLFF. Filled out from reference TRBV7-3 and TRBJ1-4, the complete variable domain reads GAGVSQTPSNKVTEKGKYVELRCDPISGHTALYWYRQSLGQGPEFLIYFQGTGAADDSGLPNDRFFAVRPEGSVSTLKIQRTERGDSAVYLCASGEGSAEKLFFGSGTQLSVL.

This chain connects TRBV11-2 to TRBJ2-2; TRBD1 agrees at 7 bases. Germline CDR1 and CDR2: SGHAT and FQNNGV. The CDR3 runs 15 residues. J was trimmed by 6 bases and V by 5 bases; bases with no gene match: 9. The CDR3 sequence is CASSPTGWVAGELFF. CDR3 in DNA: TGTGCCAGCAGCCCGACAGGGTGGGTGGCCGGGGAGCTGTTTTTT.

The gene calls are TRBV7-2 and TRBJ2-1, with 10 bases that match TRBD2. Germline CDR1 and CDR2: SGHTA and FQGNSA. CDR3 length: 18 amino acids. Germline trimming cut 2 bases from V and 2 bases from J; bases unmatched to any gene: 9. The CDR3 region is CASSLFAGSGRTYNEQFF. CDR3 nucleotides: TGTGCCAGCAGCTTATTCGCAGGTAGCGGGAGGACCTACAATGAGCAGTTCTTC.

This clone was picked up one time. The rearrangement joins TRBV19 to TRBJ1-4, with 7 nucleotides matching TRBD1. From germline, CDR1 is LNHDA and CDR2 SQIVND (reference sequence). Trimming cost V 4 bases and J 8 bases; bases outside gene matches: 13. The CDR3 loop spans 16 amino acids. The CDR3 nucleotides read TGTGCCAGTAGTACTCTGGGGACAGCTGGAGCCGAAAAACTGTTTTTT. Its translation: CASSTLGTAGAEKLFF.